This T cell receptor beta chain was recorded in a study of cytotoxic CD8 clonotypes in ibrutinib-treated CLL. TCRdb's copy holds only in-frame clones and misses some; the assay was immunoSEQ multiplex PCR. The sample has more than 300,000 clones, 80% seen once; the top ten hold roughly 6.3%. The V gene lost 0 bases and the J gene lost 0 bases, with 18 bases spanning the gap. Per the germline V gene, CDR1 is MGHRA and CDR2 is YSYEKL. The CDR3 spans 19 residues. J is TRBJ1-3 and V is TRBV4-1, with D perhaps matching TRBD1 (5 bases). The sample here was PBMCs, taken before ibrutinib treatment. The clonotype comes from a human donor with chronic lymphocytic leukemia. In DNA, the CDR3 is TGCGCCAGCAGCCAAGAAGGGGCAGGGTTGATCATCTCTGGAAACACCATATATTTT. Translating gives CASSQEGAGLIISGNTIYF.